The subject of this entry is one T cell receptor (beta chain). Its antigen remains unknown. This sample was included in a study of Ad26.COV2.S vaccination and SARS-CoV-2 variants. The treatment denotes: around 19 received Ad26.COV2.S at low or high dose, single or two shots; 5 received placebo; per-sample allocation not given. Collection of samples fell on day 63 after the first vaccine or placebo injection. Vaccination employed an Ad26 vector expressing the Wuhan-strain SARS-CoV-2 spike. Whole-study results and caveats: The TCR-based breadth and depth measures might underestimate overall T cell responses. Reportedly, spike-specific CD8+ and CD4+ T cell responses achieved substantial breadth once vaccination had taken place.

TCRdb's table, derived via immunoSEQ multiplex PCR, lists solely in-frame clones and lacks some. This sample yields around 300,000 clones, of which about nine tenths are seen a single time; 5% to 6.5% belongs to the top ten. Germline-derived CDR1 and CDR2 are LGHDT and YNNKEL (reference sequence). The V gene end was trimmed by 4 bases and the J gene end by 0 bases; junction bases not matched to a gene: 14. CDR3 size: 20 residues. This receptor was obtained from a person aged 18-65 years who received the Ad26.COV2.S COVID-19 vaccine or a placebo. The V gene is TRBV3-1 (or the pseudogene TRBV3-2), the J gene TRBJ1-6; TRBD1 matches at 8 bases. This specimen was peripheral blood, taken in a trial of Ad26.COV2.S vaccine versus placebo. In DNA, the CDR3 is TGTGCCAGCAGCCCAGCGCGGGACAGGTATATTAGCTCCTATAATTCACCCCTCCACTTT. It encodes CASSPARDRYISSYNSPLHF.